The subject of this entry is one T cell receptor (beta chain). Germline V lookup: CDR1 MDHEN, CDR2 SYDVKM. The CDR3 sequence is 16 residues long. V was shortened by 2 bases and J by 1 base, with 12 bases between the two germline ends. The data stem from a study of blood T cell repertoires in COVID-19. Across the whole study: Specimens from acute and convalescent COVID-19 originated in the United States, Italy and Spain. PBMCs, B-cell-depleted T cells, or T cells were the source of the cDNA or gDNA that made up the material.

In the authors' workflow: Reference gene primers were amplified, and this amplification served to estimate nucleated cell counts. Only in-frame clones appear in the TCRdb table, and some are missing; sequencing was by immunoSEQ multiplex PCR. D and trimming were read from the DNA, whereas the V and J calls and clone size are those reported in that table. Found here are 230,000 or so clones, about 90% of them singletons; the top ten hold under 2%. V usage is TRBV28 and J usage is TRBJ1-3; TRBD1 is a possible D gene (5 bases). The source of this sequence is a man aged 35-49 years with active or convalescent COVID-19. Sequenced: peripheral blood. CDR3 amino acids: CASSLKGLISGNTIYF. The CDR3 DNA reads TGTGCCAGCAGTTTAAAGGGGTTGATATCTGGAAACACCATATATTTT.